One sample yielded the 9 T cell receptor beta chains listed below, sequenced in a study of blood T cell repertoires in COVID-19. Produced via immunoSEQ multiplex PCR; TCRdb's table is partial and in-frame only. The sample includes some 400,000 clones, roughly nine tenths of them seen just once. The sample comprised PBMCs or T cells enriched from blood (not recorded which). The source of these receptors is a man younger than 40 who had recovered from COVID-19.

The V call is TRBV7-2, the J call TRBJ1-1, with D perhaps TRBD1 (5 bases). Trimming cost V 4 bases and J 4 bases, with 13 bases left between them. Germline CDR1 SGHTA, CDR2 FQGNSA. The CDR3 totals 14 residues. The CDR3 coding sequence is TGTGCCAGCAGCTCGACAGCCGTGGGCACTGAAGCTTTCTTT. Protein: CASSSTAVGTEAFF.

The chain is built from TRBV5-4 and TRBJ2-6, with 8 bases identical to TRBD1. The trim removed 2 bases at V and 0 bases at J, leaving 7 bases unmatched. The CDR3 has 18 residues. Per the germline V gene, CDR1 is SGHNT and CDR2 is YYREEE (reference sequence). The CDR3 nucleotides are TGTGCCAGCAGCTTCGGACAGGGAAGCACCTCTGGGGCCAACGTCCTGACTTTC. Its translation: CASSFGQGSTSGANVLTF. Full variable domain (outside the CDR3, taken from reference TRBV5-4 and TRBJ2-6): ETGVTQSPTHLIKTRGQQVTLRCSSQSGHNTVSWYQQALGQGPQFIFQYYREEENGRGNFPPRFSGLQFPNYSSELNVNALELDDSALYLCASSFGQGSTSGANVLTFGAGSRLTVL.

This rearrangement joins TRBV29-1 to TRBJ2-7; D possibly corresponds to TRBD2 (6 bases). The germline gives CDR1 SQVTM, CDR2 ANQGSEA. The V end was cut by 4 bases, the J end by 5 bases, with 12 bases between. The CDR3 has 12 amino acids. CDR3 residues: CSVGASDHEQYF. In DNA form, the CDR3 reads TGCAGCGTTGGGGCTAGCGATCACGAGCAGTACTTC.

The chain recombines TRBV9 with TRBJ1-3, with D unresolved. V was pared by 0 bases and J by 8 bases, with 12 bases between. The germline V gene has CDR1 SGDLS and CDR2 YYNGEE. The CDR3 length is 14 residues. CDR3 nucleotides: TGTGCCAGCAGCGTAGCGACTGGCCGGGACACCATATATTTT. Translated, it gives CASSVATGRDTIYF.

This chain connects TRBV4-1 to TRBJ2-7; TRBD2 aligns across 10 bases. Trimming cost V 5 bases and J 0 bases; bases outside gene matches: 7. Germline V gene lookup returns CDR1 MGHRA and CDR2 YSYEKL. The CDR3 is 16 residues long. The DNA for the CDR3 is TGCGCCAGCAGCTCACAGACTAGCGGGTACTCCTACGAGCAGTACTTC. It specifies CASSSQTSGYSYEQYF.

The V and J genes are TRBV30 and TRBJ1-5; no clear D gene. Trimming removed 3 bases from V and 2 bases from J, with 14 bases in between. Looked up from germline, CDR1 is GTSNPN and CDR2 is SVGIG (reference sequence). This CDR3 contains 15 residues. The CDR3 reads CAWSPFEGGNQPQHF. CDR3 nucleotide sequence: TGTGCCTGGAGCCCATTCGAGGGTGGCAATCAGCCCCAGCATTTT.

This clone was picked up a small number of times. The J gene is TRBJ2-1, the V gene TRBV28, with TRBD2 matching over 10 bases. CDR1 and CDR2 (germline): MDHEN, SYDVKM. The CDR3 totals 14 residues. The V and J ends lost 7 bases and 8 bases, in that order; junction bases with no gene match: 8. As DNA, the CDR3 is TGTGCCAGCAATCTAGCGGGAGAGATGGATGAGCAGTTCTTC. The encoded protein is CASNLAGEMDEQFF.

V gene TRBV6-5 combines with J gene TRBJ2-4, with D maybe TRBD1 (8 bases). This CDR3 contains 15 residues. With 6 bases removed from V and 8 bases from J, the gap between germline ends came to 20 bases. CDR1 and CDR2 from the germline V gene are MNHEY and SVGAGI. DNA for the CDR3: TGTGCCAGCAGCCTAGGACAGGGCGGGGGTTACATTCAGTACTTC. Translating it yields CASSLGQGGGYIQYF.

This clone was seen just once. This chain uses TRBV10-2 with TRBJ1-5; possible D gene TRBD1, 5 bases. This CDR3 is built from 15 residues. Germline V lookup: CDR1 WSHSY, CDR2 SAAADI. Between the trimmed V and J ends, which lost 11 bases and 1 base, there was a span of 18 bases. In nucleotides, the CDR3 is TGCGCCGCTTGGGGGGGATCTTTGAGCAATCAGCCCCAGCATTTT. As protein: CAAWGGSLSNQPQHF.